These 26 T cell receptor beta chains were sequenced from one sample in a study of OX40 agonist ivuxolimab in advanced cancers. Assay: immunoSEQ multiplex PCR; the TCRdb copy retains only in-frame clones and omits some. The sample holds tens of thousands of clones; over 80% are singletons and the top ten take 12%. The sample here was CD4+ or CD8+ T cells sorted from blood, taken in a trial of the OX40 agonist ivuxolimab. Receptors originate from an adult with an advanced solid tumor such as melanoma, head and neck, liver or kidney cancer.

V gene TRBV21-1 combines with J gene TRBJ1-5; the DNA was not used to check the table's D call, TRBD1. TRBV21-1 is a pseudogene segment. The CDR3 is 16 amino acids. The CDR3 region is CASGLRGRLGNQPQHF. The CDR3 DNA reads TGTGCCAGCGGCTTAAGGGGGCGATTAGGCAATCAGCCCCAGCATTTT.

This rearrangement joins TRBV5-1 to TRBJ1-4; TRBD1 agrees at 9 bases. The CDR3 is 16 residues long. J was trimmed by 5 bases and V by 4 bases; bases with no gene match: 9. The V gene's germline CDR1 is SGHRS and CDR2 YFSETQ. The CDR3: CASSLGQGTLNEKLFF. Here the CDR3 DNA reads TGCGCCAGCAGCCTGGGACAGGGAACGCTGAATGAAAAACTGTTTTTT. The entire variable domain, with the rest obtained from reference TRBV5-1 and TRBJ1-4, is as follows: KAGVTQTPRYLIKTRGQQVTLSCSPISGHRSVSWYQQTPGQGLQFLFEYFSETQRNKGNFPGRFSGRQFSNSRSEMNVSTLELGDSALYLCASSLGQGTLNEKLFFGSGTQLSVL.

The count of this clone is one. The chain is built from TRBV30 and TRBJ1-2; tentative D call: TRBD1 (5 bases). V gave up 4 bases and J gave up 7 bases, with 16 bases separating them. The CDR3 sequence is 13 residues long. CDR1 and CDR2 (germline): GTSNPN, SVGIG (reference sequence). In DNA, the CDR3 is TGTGCCTGGAACGGTGAGGGGCTTAGTGGCTACACCTTC. Amino acid sequence: CAWNGEGLSGYTF.

The genes are TRBV29-1 and TRBJ2-1; weak D call: TRBD1 (6 bases). This CDR3 is built from 12 residues. Trimming took 6 bases from V and 7 from J, leaving 13 bases between them. The V gene's germline CDR1 is SQVTM and CDR2 ANQGSEA. CDR3 in DNA: TGCAGCGTAACGACAGGTAGGAATGAGCAGTTCTTC. Translating gives CSVTTGRNEQFF.

V gene TRBV20-1 combines with J gene TRBJ2-1; 8 bases align to TRBD2. The CDR3 totals 10 residues. The germline V gene has CDR1 DFQATT and CDR2 SNEGSKA (reference sequence). The ends lost 1 base at V and 15 bases at J; junction bases unmatched: 2. This CDR3 reads CSARVAGPFF. DNA of the CDR3: TGCAGTGCTAGAGTAGCGGGACCGTTCTTC.

V usage is TRBV2 and J usage is TRBJ2-7; D remains ambiguous. Per germline, CDR1 SNHLY and CDR2 FYNNEI. The CDR3 extends over 12 amino acids. Trimming stripped 4 bases from V and 3 bases from J, with 7 bases between. CDR3: CASSAGLYEQYF. For the CDR3, the DNA is TGTGCCAGCAGTGCGGGCCTCTACGAGCAGTACTTC.

The chain uses TRBV2 and TRBJ2-4; 12 bases map to TRBD2. The germline CDR1 and CDR2 sequences are SNHLY and FYNNEI. The V and J ends lost 5 bases and 0 bases, in that order; junction bases with no gene match: 5. This CDR3 comprises 17 residues. The CDR3 loop reads CASSRTSGVLAKNIQYF. The DNA for the CDR3 is TGTGCCAGCAGTAGGACTAGCGGGGTCCTAGCCAAAAACATTCAGTACTTC.

The J gene is TRBJ1-1, the V gene TRBV28; D remains unclear. The germline V gene has CDR1 MDHEN and CDR2 SYDVKM. The CDR3 extends over 13 amino acids. The V and J ends lost 10 bases and 1 base respectively, with 13 bases between them. CDR3 sequence reads: CATLPYTNTEAFF. The CDR3 nucleotides read TGTGCCACACTACCCTATACGAACACTGAAGCTTTCTTT.

Only a few counts were recorded for this clone. The chain employs TRBV15 and TRBJ1-5; D is unclear. The germline V and J ends were trimmed by 3 bases and 5 bases, with 8 bases remaining between them. The CDR3 consists of 13 residues. Germline loops: CDR1 LNHNV, CDR2 YYDKDF (reference sequence). The CDR3 is CATSRDYYQPQHF. CDR3 sequence (DNA): TGTGCCACCAGCAGGGACTACTATCAGCCCCAGCATTTT.

The V gene is TRBV7-2, the J gene TRBJ1-6, with D possibly matching TRBD1 (6 bases). Germline loops: CDR1 SGHTA, CDR2 FQGNSA. The ends were cut back, 2 bases at V and 5 bases at J, with 13 bases in the middle. The CDR3 length is 16 residues. CDR3 in DNA: TGTGCCAGCAGCTTAACAGGGAACGTACATAATTCACCCCTCCACTTT. Amino acid sequence: CASSLTGNVHNSPLHF.

The chain uses TRBV2 and TRBJ2-1, with D maybe TRBD2 (5 bases). There are 13 residues in the CDR3. Between the trimmed V and J ends, which lost 7 bases and 5 bases, there was a span of 12 bases. Germline lookup yields CDR1 SNHLY and CDR2 FYNNEI. CDR3 amino acids: CASTIGLNNEQFF. The DNA for the CDR3 is TGTGCCAGCACTATTGGACTGAACAATGAGCAGTTCTTC.

J is TRBJ1-2 and V is TRBV10-1; no clear D. The CDR3 contains 9 residues. Germline lookup yields CDR1 WNHNN and CDR2 SYGVQD (reference sequence). Trimming left V 8 bases short and J 8 bases short, with 6 bases between. In nucleotides, the CDR3 is TGCGCCAGCCCCTCAGGCTACACCTTC. Translating gives CASPSGYTF.

The chain joins TRBV11-2 to TRBJ2-2; 12 bases align to TRBD2. Germline assignment: CDR1 SGHAT and CDR2 FQNNGV. V lost 6 bases, J lost 0 bases, and 2 bases stayed unmatched. This CDR3 region has 16 residues. Here the CDR3 reads CASRLAGGTNTGELFF. The CDR3, as DNA: TGTGCCAGCAGACTAGCGGGGGGAACGAACACCGGGGAGCTGTTTTTT. Based on the CDR3 plus reference TRBV11-2 and TRBJ2-2, the full variable domain is EAGVAQSPRYKIIEKRQSVAFWCNPISGHATLYWYQQILGQGPKLLIQFQNNGVVDDSQLPKDRFSAERLKGVDSTLKIQPAKLEDSAVYLCASRLAGGTNTGELFFGEGSRLTVL.

This chain uses TRBV4-1 with TRBJ1-2, with 9 positions matching TRBD1. The CDR3 spans 16 residues. Germline V gives CDR1 MGHRA, CDR2 YSYEKL. V gave up 3 bases and J gave up 6 bases; unmatched junction bases: 11. CDR3 coding DNA: TGCGCCAGCAGCCATCTCCTTAGACAGGGGGAGAATGGCTACACCTTC. Its protein is CASSHLLRQGENGYTF.

V usage is TRBV18 and J usage is TRBJ2-1; TRBD2 aligns across 10 bases. V gave up 3 bases and J gave up 4 bases; unmatched junction bases: 3. Germline V CDR1 and CDR2: KGHSH, LQKENI. The CDR3 extends over 15 amino acids. This CDR3 reads CASSPLAGVYNEQFF. CDR3 DNA: TGTGCCAGCTCACCTCTAGCGGGGGTGTACAATGAGCAGTTCTTC.

The chain carries TRBV7-2 and TRBJ2-2, with TRBD2 matching over 9 bases. J was trimmed by 4 bases and V by 4 bases; bases with no gene match: 7. The CDR3 covers 16 residues. Germline V gene lookup returns CDR1 SGHTA and CDR2 FQGNSA. The CDR3 loop is CASSSSTSGSTGELFF. CDR3 nucleotides: TGTGCCAGCAGCTCAAGCACTAGCGGGTCCACCGGGGAGCTGTTTTTT.

The J gene is TRBJ2-7, the V gene TRBV6-6, with D perhaps TRBD2 (5 bases). The germline V gene has CDR1 MNHNY and CDR2 SVGAGI (reference sequence). The V and J ends lost 6 bases and 3 bases respectively, with 15 bases between them. The CDR3 consists of 14 residues. CDR3 bases: TGTGCCAGCAGACCCACGGGGTCGTTCTACGAGCAGTACTTC. Translated: CASRPTGSFYEQYF.

This clone was detected ten times or more. J is TRBJ2-7 and V is TRBV7-2, with D perhaps TRBD2 (5 bases). The CDR3 runs to 14 residues. Deletions cut 3 bases from V and 4 bases from J, with 13 bases between. The V gene's germline CDR1 is SGHTA and CDR2 FQGNSA. CDR3 residues: CASSLRGSDYEQYF. CDR3 sequence (DNA): TGTGCCAGCAGCTTGAGAGGGAGTGATTACGAGCAGTACTTC. The variable domain in full, completed from reference TRBV7-2 and TRBJ2-7, reads GAGVSQSPSNKVTEKGKDVELRCDPISGHTALYWYRQSLGQGLEFLIYFQGNSAPDKSGLPSDRFSAERTGGSVSTLTIQRTQQEDSAVYLCASSLRGSDYEQYFGPGTRLTVT.

The rearrangement joins TRBV9 to TRBJ2-1, with D unresolved. The CDR3 totals 17 residues. The V and J ends lost 7 bases and 6 bases respectively, with 26 bases between them. In germline, CDR1 is SGDLS, CDR2 YYNGEE. This CDR3 reads CASPLRRKTRGANEQFF. CDR3 DNA: TGTGCCAGCCCTCTGCGCCGAAAGACCCGAGGCGCCAATGAGCAGTTCTTC.

The V gene is TRBV6-1, the J gene TRBJ1-2, with 7 bases matching TRBD1. The CDR3 has 15 amino acids. Germline V gene sequence: CDR1 MNHNS, CDR2 SASEGT. V shed 4 bases, J shed 8 bases, and the junction held 13 bases outside the gene matches. CDR3 in DNA: TGTGCCAGCAGTGGAGCCGGGACAGTCGAAGGAGGCTACACCTTC. As protein: CASSGAGTVEGGYTF.

CDR3 residues: CASWDRPDTGELFF. The CDR3, as DNA: TGTGCCAGCTGGGACAGGCCAGACACCGGGGAGCTGTTTTTT. V usage is TRBV6-1 and J usage is TRBJ2-2; 8 bases are shared with TRBD1. This CDR3 spans 14 amino acids. Germline V lookup: CDR1 MNHNS, CDR2 SASEGT. The junction had 5 bases not matched to a gene; V was cut back by 8 bases and J by 3 bases.

The gene calls are TRBV21-1 and TRBJ1-4. TRBV21-1 is termed a pseudogene. CDR3 length: 14 amino acids. This CDR3 is CASSNPNHVGKLFF. In DNA form, the CDR3 reads TGTGCCAGCAGCAATCCTAACCACGTGGGGAAACTGTTTTTT.

This rearrangement joins TRBV7-2 to TRBJ1-2; TRBD1 matches at 7 bases. CDR3 length: 15 amino acids. J lost 2 bases, V lost 4 bases, and 7 bases had no gene match. Germline CDR1 is SGHTA and CDR2 is FQGNSA. The chain's CDR3 is CASSSRQGLNYGYTF. CDR3 DNA: TGTGCCAGCAGCTCCCGACAGGGCTTAAACTATGGCTACACCTTC.

This chain connects TRBV29-1 to TRBJ2-1, with D possibly matching TRBD2 (7 bases). Germline loops: CDR1 SQVTM, CDR2 ANQGSEA. CDR3 length: 18 residues. The germline V and J ends were trimmed by 2 bases and 9 bases, with 29 bases remaining between them. CDR3 sequence: CSVESVGGRALLVSEQFF. The CDR3 DNA sequence: TGCAGCGTTGAATCTGTAGGGGGGAGGGCCCTCCTTGTATCTGAGCAGTTCTTC.

Written as DNA, the CDR3 is TGTGCCAGCAGTGAGTCTAGCGGCACAGATACGCAGTATTTT. It is translated as CASSESSGTDTQYF. The chain carries TRBV2 and TRBJ2-3, with a tentative D call TRBD2 (6 bases). Trimming cost V 3 bases and J 1 base, with 8 bases left between them. Per the germline V gene, CDR1 is SNHLY and CDR2 is FYNNEI. The CDR3 contains 14 residues.

CDR3 nucleotides: TGTGCCAGTAGACTACCTGGAAACACCATATATTTT. It encodes CASRLPGNTIYF. The rearrangement links TRBV19 to TRBJ1-3; D remains ambiguous. CDR3 length: 12 amino acids. In germline, CDR1 is LNHDA, CDR2 SQIVND (reference sequence). V was clipped by 6 bases and J by 2 bases, with 5 bases between them.